This T cell receptor (beta chain) was found in a study of cytomegalovirus exposure and HLA in healthy donors (TCRdb year 2017). About the investigation overall: An earlier analysis of roughly 500 of the donors reported about 290 Gb of sequence data and approximately 110 million unique TCR beta sequences from 150 million to 200 million T cells. A later analysis re-examined previously published TCR beta repertoires from 600 to 700 donors and added high-resolution HLA genotyping to investigate patterns of TCR occurrence. Of the 350 to 400 genotyped donors, 65% to 90% fell in the genetic ancestry cluster associated with self-reported Caucasian donors. A separate validation cohort of over a hundred different subjects was used in addition to the approximately 670-subject first cohort. About 300 gigabases of sequencing data and 78 million or so unique TCR sequences were included in an early release covering 500 to 750 HLA-typed donors. In the later analysis, no new phenotypic data were used to find candidate immune exposures; instead, reliance was placed on TCR beta sequences and their occurrence across donors. Typing coverage varied by locus: about 620-630 donors for A, B, C, DRB1 and DQB1; 522 for DQA1; around 610 for DPA1; fewer than 480 for DPB1. In an earlier analysis of 587 of the donors, high-throughput TCR beta sequencing was used to judge whether each TCR beta V gene segment behaved as functional or pseudogenic. Both class I and class II loci were covered by HLA typing, at four-digit resolution. The study profiled the T cell repertoires of approximately 700 subjects by immunosequencing and related them to cytomegalovirus serostatus. All discovery cohort repertoires had been generated using a single sequencing platform. In a later genetic analysis, genome-wide SNP genotypes for about three fifths of the roughly 670 donors were used, and that subset was treated as a discovery cohort. The aim of the study was to test whether cataloging public T cell receptors could identify signatures of past pathogen exposure. High-throughput TCR immunosequencing, statistical association of individual TCRs with disease status, and machine learning were combined to predict cytomegalovirus infection status. On average, about 240,000 unique TCR beta nucleotide sequences were sequenced per donor among some 420 genotyped donors of the cohort, with roughly 18% of those sequences being non-productive. Alongside the repertoire data, information on donor age, sex, ethnicity and CMV serostatus was compiled. Several DR-DQ haplotypes were handled as single units for association and clustering, since linkage in the cohort was strong.

The germline V gene gives CDR1 as LGHNA and CDR2 as YSLEER. Trimming removed 0 bases from V and 0 bases from J, leaving 5 bases between the germline ends. The CDR3 numbers 14 residues from cysteine through phenylalanine. The entry retains the CDR3 DNA only, 42 bases that are in frame from base 1. On the study overall, not on this receptor specifically: In a later analysis, several top co-occurrence clusters were reported to appear linked to parvovirus B19, influenza, CMV and Epstein-Barr virus. Because HLA typing was unavailable for some donors at each locus, only the typed subset was used in association tests. In a later genetic analysis, a missense DCLRE1C variant was associated with V-gene and J-gene trimming of TCR beta chains, and the association was replicated in an independent cohort. Cytomegalovirus status was reported to be diagnosed by the classifier with high specificity and sensitivity in both the original and validation cohorts. CMV serostatus was the only immune exposure information available for the cohort. In a later genetic analysis, fewer N-insertions in productive TCRs were reported among donors in an Asian-associated ancestry cluster than the roughly 700-donor mean. An earlier analysis of 587 of the donors showed that most TCR beta V segments appeared in productive rearrangements either about 87% or about 30% of the time, which broadly matched IMGT annotations. A group of highly shared sequence variants was considered likely to be a technical artifact of the sequencing pipeline. When HLA alleles, especially DR and DQ, strongly co-occurred, TCR associations were difficult to assign to individual alleles. Specific HLA alleles were associated with 18,000 or so TCR beta sequences at a false discovery rate of 0.05 in a later analysis. Most TCR sequences were observed very rarely across donors, whereas some public TCRs were present in many individuals. Linkage disequilibrium might explain the correlated functional status among segregating V segments, but an unknown experimental factor could not be ruled out. A total of around 150 TCR beta chains were listed by the study as associated with cytomegalovirus. Because counts were too low, 15 to 20 rarely observed V segments, including chromosome 9 orphons, were left out of the earlier analysis of 587 of the donors. Most CMV-associated TCR beta chains appeared to be HLA-restricted in a later analysis, and the HLA associations seemed to be driven largely by CMV exposure. The authors suggested that the approach could potentially be generalized to other disease states and immunological phenotypes. The presence/absence analyses assumed that sequencing depth was roughly uniform across donors, and that assumption may not be true. In vitro tests confirmed that a few of the cytomegalovirus-associated TCR beta chains recognize cytomegalovirus antigens. The cohort was sequenced for TCR beta chains only, and without alpha or paired-chain data the features that could be detected were limited. Compared with equally common non-associated chains, HLA-associated TCR beta chains in a later analysis were more clonally expanded and had lower generation probabilities. In a later analysis, TCR association rates were found to vary across HLA loci, with the most associated TCRs seen for DRB1 alleles and the fewest for HLA-C alleles. A further reported finding was that TCR beta sequences accurately predicted the HLA-A and HLA-B alleles for most subjects in the first cohort. Some IMGT-functional V segments, including TRBV6-2 and TRBV6-3, could not be distinguished by the 87-base-pair reads and were therefore excluded.

Library preparation was by the immunoSEQ multiplex PCR assay. For the multiplex PCR, a mixture combining 60 forward primers for TCR Vbeta segments and 13 reverse primers for TCR Jbeta segments was used. The CDR3 region of rearranged TCR beta genes was amplified from genomic DNA with a multiplex PCR assay. The Illumina HiSeq System was used to sequence the amplified TCR beta libraries as 87-base-pair reads. As for how the authors treated the data: A later analysis tallied roughly 80 million unique TCR beta chains across the 700 or so repertoires, and around 12 million of those chains were shared by two or more donors. A nearest-neighbor algorithm error-corrected the raw reads and collapsed the reads into unique sequences, merging closely related sequences to remove PCR and sequencing errors. Alignment of CDR3 sequences to IMGT reference sequences was used to assign V, D and J gene segments. For a sequence to be retained, at least a six-nucleotide match to both a V gene segment and a J gene segment was required. A rearrangement counted as productive if the CDR3 had no stop codons and remained in frame with V and J, and every other rearrangement counted as non-productive. CDR3 was defined by IMGT convention, running from the second conserved V-encoded cysteine to the conserved J-encoded phenylalanine. The earlier analysis of about 610 of the donors excluded any sequence lacking an unambiguous match to a single V gene segment. In an earlier analysis of 500 to 750 of the donors, V segments were called functional above 56.7% productive rearrangements and were called segregating when the between-donor standard deviation exceeded 5%. A statistical classification framework was developed to diagnose cytomegalovirus status using the catalog of TCR beta chain sequences. In a later analysis, V and J genes were assigned by comparing TCR nucleotide sequences against IMGT/GENE-DB human TR gene sequences. Using the TCRdist pipeline, a later analysis assigned CDR3 sequences along with most-parsimonious VDJ recombination scenarios. In a later analysis, every TCR beta chain was defined by the combination of its CDR3 amino acid sequence and its V-gene family, and reads without a unique V-gene family were dropped. To address suspected cross-contamination and a sequencing artifact, a later analysis removed over 500 highly shared, low-generation-probability nucleotide sequences. A later analysis calculated a clonal expansion index for each public chain from normalized within-repertoire ranks of inferred template counts. A later analysis computed generation probabilities with a VDJ recombination model fitted to out-of-frame rearrangements, and checked the results against IGoR. In a later analysis, hypergeometric tests were used to score TCR-TCR, TCR-HLA and TCR-CMV co-occurrence, with a repertoire-size bias correction applied to TCR pairs. A later analysis estimated false discovery rates by permuting HLA or CMV assignments 20 times. A later analysis grouped co-occurring TCRs with DBSCAN, adding TCRdist sequence similarity when clustering within HLA-allele-positive subsets. Co-occurrence clustering excluded repertoires with fewer than 30,000 or more than 120,000 public chains, plus five with anomalous nucleotide sharing. TCRdb obtained this table from immuneACCESS and retained in-frame rearrangements with V and J assigned. These tables miss some clones; where compared with another copy, unresolved V genes account for less than half of the shortfall, and the remainder is unexplained. The DNA gave D and trimming, while V, J and clone size come from that table. This sample is represented by about 77,000 clones; roughly 80% of them were singletons. The ten largest clones add up to 4% to 4.5% of the sample.

To note about this clone: The antigen it recognizes is unknown. Base qualities are not at hand, and no much larger clone is one base apart.

The cohort comprised fewer than 700 healthy bone marrow donors. At the time of sampling, all cohort members were nominally healthy, though unrecorded immune exposures were likely present. The donor was CMV seronegative and belonged to the group of around 400 seronegative cohort members. A peripheral blood sample was collected from each donor, and TCR beta sequencing was performed on peripheral blood mononuclear cells. Genomic DNA was extracted from the blood cell samples with the Qiagen DNeasy Blood Extraction Kit. This chain is built from TRBV4-3 and TRBJ1-2, with no confidently assigned D gene. This TCR derives from a man aged 40-55 years in good health and CMV-seronegative. Sequenced material: PBMCs. CDR3 reads: CASSQDSANYGYTF. Here is the DNA: TGCGCCAGCAGCCAAGATAGTGCTAACTATGGCTACACCTTC.